This passage covers 6 T cell receptor beta chains from one sample sequenced in a study of radiation and T cells in renal cell carcinoma. Time point denoted: blood 2 weeks post-SBRT. Treatment specified: 15 Gy SBRT to primary tumor, nephrectomy 4 weeks later. Profiling relied on immunoSEQ multiplex PCR, and the TCRdb table lists in-frame clones only, not all of them. The sample comprises more than 95,000 clones, 81% of which are singletons, and roughly 6.2% rests with the top ten. The source material was blood, sampled from a patient whose treatment included radiotherapy and nephrectomy. Receptors were obtained from a middle-aged man with renal cell carcinoma.

The chain combines TRBV28 with TRBJ1-3; D unresolved. The CDR3 extends over 15 amino acids. CDR1 and CDR2 (germline): MDHEN, SYDVKM. Trimming pared 7 bases from V and 5 bases from J, leaving 18 bases between. CDR3 residues: CASMTDGLSRNTIYF. The DNA of the CDR3 is TGTGCCAGCATGACCGACGGACTAAGCCGAAACACCATATATTTT. Together with reference TRBV28 and TRBJ1-3, the CDR3 gives the full variable domain: DVKVTQSSRYLVKRTGEKVFLECVQDMDHENMFWYRQDPGLGLRLIYFSYDVKMKEKGDIPEGYSVSREKKERFSLILESASTNQTSMYLCASMTDGLSRNTIYFGEGSWLTVV.

The chain combines TRBV6-5 with TRBJ2-7; 8 nucleotides align to TRBD2. The V segment lost 0 bases and the J segment 6 bases; nucleotides outside the gene matches: 7. Germline CDR1 is MNHEY and CDR2 is SVGAGI. The CDR3 totals 15 residues. CDR3 coding DNA: TGTGCCAGCAGTTACTCGCGGTCCAGCGGGAGCGAGCAGTACTTC. As protein: CASSYSRSSGSEQYF.

The rearrangement links TRBV27 to TRBJ1-1; D is possibly TRBD1 (5 bases). The CDR3 runs 13 residues. CDR1 is MNHEY and CDR2 is SMNVEV in the germline V gene (reference sequence). Trimming took 7 bases from V and 5 from J, leaving 14 bases between them. The CDR3 is CASKEGVWTEAFF. The CDR3 nucleotides read TGTGCCAGCAAGGAAGGGGTTTGGACTGAAGCTTTCTTT.

This clone has at least ten counts. The chain couples TRBV5-1 to TRBJ1-3, with no clear D. The CDR3 contains 15 residues. V shed 0 bases and J shed 2 bases, with 9 bases lying between them. Germline-derived CDR1 and CDR2 are SGHRS and YFSETQ. CDR3 coding DNA: TGCGCCAGCAGCTTGGCGTACGGGGCTGGAAACACCATATATTTT. Translated, it gives CASSLAYGAGNTIYF.

This clone was detected only a few times. The chain has TRBV5-1 and TRBJ1-4, with 7 bases aligning to TRBD1. V lost 4 bases to trimming and J lost 8 bases; unmatched junction nucleotides: 8. This CDR3 region has 14 residues. The germline V gene encodes CDR1 SGHRS and CDR2 YFSETQ. CDR3 coding DNA: TGCGCCAGCAGCGGGACAGATCCCGAGGAAAAACTGTTTTTT. It translates to CASSGTDPEEKLFF.

This clone was seen only a few times. This CDR3 is CASSRGMNTEAFF. CDR3 DNA sequence: TGCGCCAGCAGCCGGGGGATGAACACTGAAGCTTTCTTT. J is TRBJ1-1 and V is TRBV5-1; possible D gene TRBD1, 5 bases. Trimming stripped 4 bases from V and 0 bases from J, with 7 bases between. Germline loops: CDR1 SGHRS, CDR2 YFSETQ. The CDR3 consists of 13 residues.